A selection of T cell receptor beta chains follows, all from one sample in a study of beta chain features in type 1 diabetes. Sequencing used immunoSEQ multiplex PCR; TCRdb keeps in-frame clones, though not all of them. Of 250,000 to 350,000 clones listed, approximately 16% were seen once; the top ten hold 0.015% to 0.019%. Source material: naive CD4+ T cells from blood. These receptors were obtained from a man in his late teens or twenties with type 1 diabetes. CDR3s include the opening cysteine and the closing phenylalanine or tryptophan. The order of the fields is D gene, V gene, J gene, clone size, CDR3 protein, CDR3 DNA. D genes are given only for firm matches. Clone sizes are given selectively: once, few, many, or a class where the clone is expanded.

TRBD1	TRBV12-5	TRBJ1-1	-	CASGLGQVNTEAFF	TGTGCTAGTGGTCTGGGACAGGTGAACACTGAAGCTTTCTTT
-	TRBV11-2	TRBJ2-6	-	CASSLGGGLSGANVLTF	TGTGCCAGCAGCTTAGGGGGGGGGCTTTCTGGGGCCAACGTCCTGACTTTC
-	TRBV9	TRBJ1-5	few	CASSEGPQQGHQPQHF	TGTGCCAGCAGCGAGGGACCCCAACAGGGCCACCAGCCCCAGCATTTT
-	TRBV30	TRBJ1-5	-	CAWSVVGGSNQPQHF	TGTGCCTGGAGTGTCGTAGGAGGAAGCAATCAGCCCCAGCATTTT
-	TRBV29-1	TRBJ2-7	few	CSVVRSDSSYEQYF	TGCAGCGTTGTTAGGAGCGATTCCTCCTACGAGCAGTACTTC
-	TRBV5-1	TRBJ2-2	-	CASSAGLSANTGELFF	TGCGCCAGCAGCGCCGGACTATCCGCGAACACCGGGGAGCTGTTTTTT
TRBD1	TRBV9	TRBJ2-3	-	CASSGPGTGRTDTQYF	TGTGCCAGCAGCGGGCCCGGGACAGGGCGCACAGATACGCAGTATTTT
TRBD2	TRBV30	TRBJ2-1	few	CAWSPQLAGGFNEQFF	TGTGCCTGGAGTCCTCAACTAGCGGGGGGGTTCAATGAGCAGTTCTTC
TRBD1	TRBV30	TRBJ2-7	few	CAWTLGTGAFHEQYF	TGTGCCTGGACCTTAGGGACAGGGGCGTTCCACGAGCAGTACTTC
TRBD1	TRBV28	TRBJ2-6	-	CASSPSSRGLSGANVLTF	TGTGCCAGCAGTCCCTCATCCAGGGGGCTCTCTGGGGCCAACGTCCTGACTTTC
TRBD2	TRBV7-2	TRBJ2-3	few	CASSFSGSLADTQYF	TGTGCCAGCAGCTTTAGCGGGAGTCTCGCAGATACGCAGTATTTT
-	TRBV18	TRBJ1-2	few	CASSPGRSYTF	TGTGCCAGCTCACCAGGCAGAAGCTACACCTTC
-	TRBV7-9	TRBJ2-1	few	CASSRAGRHYNEQFF	TGTGCCAGCAGCCGAGCCGGTCGACACTACAATGAGCAGTTCTTC
-	TRBV29-1	TRBJ1-6	few	CSVETDYNSPLHF	TGCAGCGTTGAAACTGACTATAATTCACCCCTCCACTTT
TRBD2	TRBV15	TRBJ2-1	few	CATSREGIVGLLNEQFF	TGTGCCACCAGCAGAGAGGGGATAGTGGGACTACTCAATGAGCAGTTCTTC
-	TRBV10-3	TRBJ2-7	-	CAISESRQNYEQYF	TGTGCCATCAGTGAGTCGAGGCAGAACTACGAGCAGTACTTC
-	TRBV7-6	TRBJ2-3	-	CASSAMRHWTDTQYF	TGTGCCAGCAGCGCAATGAGGCACTGGACAGATACGCAGTATTTT
TRBD1	TRBV11-2	TRBJ1-2	-	CASSTGGGPLYGYTF	TGTGCCAGCAGCACAGGGGGCGGGCCCCTTTATGGCTACACCTTC
TRBD1	TRBV18	TRBJ1-1	few	CASSPGTGRDTEAFF	TGTGCCAGCTCACCTGGGACAGGGCGCGACACTGAAGCTTTCTTT
TRBD2	TRBV2	TRBJ2-7	-	CASSDGSGGVYEQYF	TGTGCCAGCAGTGATGGTAGCGGGGGGGTCTACGAGCAGTACTTC
TRBD2	TRBV7-2	TRBJ2-5	-	CASSRESFSGETQYF	TGTGCCAGCAGCAGAGAGTCATTTAGCGGGGAGACCCAGTACTTC
-	TRBV5-1	TRBJ2-1	-	CASSLLVGNSYNEQFF	TGCGCCAGCAGCTTGCTAGTCGGGAACTCCTACAATGAGCAGTTCTTC
-	TRBV30	TRBJ1-5	-	CAWGGDVGNQPQHF	TGTGCCTGGGGGGGGGATGTTGGCAATCAGCCCCAGCATTTT
TRBD1	TRBV7-2	TRBJ1-2	-	CASSPEQGAVGYTF	TGTGCCAGCAGCCCGGAACAGGGGGCCGTGGGCTACACCTTC
TRBD2	TRBV9	TRBJ2-1	-	CASSVGGLYNEQFF	TGTGCCAGCAGCGTAGGGGGACTATACAATGAGCAGTTCTTC
TRBD2	TRBV7-9	TRBJ2-1	-	CASSPGGAGAAYNEQFF	TGTGCCAGCAGCCCCGGGGGGGCAGGGGCAGCCTACAATGAGCAGTTCTTC
TRBD2	TRBV6-5	TRBJ2-3	few	CASTLAGEADTQYF	TGTGCCAGCACCCTAGCGGGAGAGGCAGATACGCAGTATTTT
-	TRBV28	TRBJ2-6	-	CASSLPGTAGANVLTF	TGTGCCAGCAGTCTCCCGGGGACTGCTGGGGCCAACGTCCTGACTTTC